This record concerns one TCR beta chain sequence. What it binds is not known. The sample is drawn from a study of T cell responses to AZD1222 COVID-19 vaccine. Turning to the study itself: Pooling of second doses given at about 4 or about 12 weeks was done. Study conclusions and caveats: Sampling captured repertoires only after the peak T cell response. There were mostly white British donors and more females than males, and clonal diversity was possibly underestimated. Spike-specific TCR breadth and depth grew following two AZD1222 doses.

The protocol was immunoSEQ multiplex PCR, while the TCRdb copy is restricted to in-frame clones and leaves out a portion. The sample contains over 100,000 clones, roughly 94% of which appear only once. The CDR3 totals 15 residues. V was trimmed by 4 bases and J by 10 bases, leaving 20 bases between them. Germline lookup yields CDR1 SEHNR and CDR2 FQNEAQ (reference sequence). The sample was peripheral blood, taken on day 0 of AZD1222 vaccination. The rearrangement links TRBV7-9 to TRBJ2-1; D remains unclear. The sequence derives from an adult in good health. The CDR3 bases are TGTGCCAGCAGCTCGCACATCTCTGCCGTAGGCGAGCAGTTCTTC. Protein: CASSSHISAVGEQFF.